This T cell receptor beta chain was sequenced in a study of T cell responses to AZD1222 COVID-19 vaccine. General study findings and limits: The donor cohort was predominantly white British with a female majority, and clonal diversity may have been underestimated. Repertoire collection took place solely once the T cell response had peaked.

As regards this clone: What it recognizes is unknown.

Repertoires were generated with immunoSEQ multiplex PCR, while TCRdb's copy carries only in-frame clones and drops some. The sample consists of approximately 180,000 clones, more than 80% of them appearing once. The clonotype originates from an adult who received the MenACWY meningococcal vaccine as a control. The specimen was peripheral blood, collected 28 days after the second dose of the MenACWY control vaccine.

The CDR3 loop is CASSLGGDLYGYTF. The CDR3 coding sequence is TGTGCCAGCAGCTTAGGGGGCGACCTCTATGGCTACACCTTC. The V and J genes are TRBV7-2 and TRBJ1-2; D is possibly TRBD1 (5 bases). CDR3 size: 14 residues. V was pared by 1 base and J by 4 bases, with 10 bases between. The germline gives CDR1 SGHTA, CDR2 FQGNSA.